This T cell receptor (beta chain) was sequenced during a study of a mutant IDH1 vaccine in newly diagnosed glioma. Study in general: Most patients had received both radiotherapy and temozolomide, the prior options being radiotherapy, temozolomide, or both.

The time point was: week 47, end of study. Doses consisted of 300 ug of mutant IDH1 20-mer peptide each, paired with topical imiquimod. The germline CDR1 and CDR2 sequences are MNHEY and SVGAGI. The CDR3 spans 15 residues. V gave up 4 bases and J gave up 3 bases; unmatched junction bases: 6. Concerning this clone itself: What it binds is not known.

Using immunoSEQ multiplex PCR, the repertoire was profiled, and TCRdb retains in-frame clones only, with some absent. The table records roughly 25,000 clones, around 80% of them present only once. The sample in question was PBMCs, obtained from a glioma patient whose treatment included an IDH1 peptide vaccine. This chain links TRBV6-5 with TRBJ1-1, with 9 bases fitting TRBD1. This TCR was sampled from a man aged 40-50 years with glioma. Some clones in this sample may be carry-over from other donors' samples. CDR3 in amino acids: CASSFPGQGDTEAFF. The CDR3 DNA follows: TGTGCCAGCAGTTTCCCGGGACAGGGAGACACTGAAGCTTTCTTT.